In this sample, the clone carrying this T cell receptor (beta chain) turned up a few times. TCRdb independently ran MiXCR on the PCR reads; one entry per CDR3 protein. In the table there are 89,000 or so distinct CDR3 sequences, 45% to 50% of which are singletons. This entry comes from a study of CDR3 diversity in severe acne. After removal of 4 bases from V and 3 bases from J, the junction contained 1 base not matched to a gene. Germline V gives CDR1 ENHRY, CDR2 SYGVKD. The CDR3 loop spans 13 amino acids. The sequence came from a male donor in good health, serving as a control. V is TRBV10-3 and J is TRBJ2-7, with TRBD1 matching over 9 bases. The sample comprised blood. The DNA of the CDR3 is TGTGCCATCAGTGGGGACAGGGACTACGAGCAGTACTTC. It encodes CAISGDRDYEQYF.